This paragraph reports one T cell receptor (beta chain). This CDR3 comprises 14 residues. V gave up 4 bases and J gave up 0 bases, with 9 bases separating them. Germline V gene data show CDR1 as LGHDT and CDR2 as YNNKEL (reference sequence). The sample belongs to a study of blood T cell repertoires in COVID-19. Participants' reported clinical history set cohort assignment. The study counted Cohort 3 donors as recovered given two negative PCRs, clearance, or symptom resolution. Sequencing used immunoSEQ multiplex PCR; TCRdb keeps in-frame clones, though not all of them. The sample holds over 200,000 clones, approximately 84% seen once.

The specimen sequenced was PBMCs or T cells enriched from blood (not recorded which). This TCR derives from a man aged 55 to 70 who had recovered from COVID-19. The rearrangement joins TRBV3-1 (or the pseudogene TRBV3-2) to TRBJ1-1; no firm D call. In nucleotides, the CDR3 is TGTGCCAGCAGCCCGACGGGAATGAACACTGAAGCTTTCTTT. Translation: CASSPTGMNTEAFF.